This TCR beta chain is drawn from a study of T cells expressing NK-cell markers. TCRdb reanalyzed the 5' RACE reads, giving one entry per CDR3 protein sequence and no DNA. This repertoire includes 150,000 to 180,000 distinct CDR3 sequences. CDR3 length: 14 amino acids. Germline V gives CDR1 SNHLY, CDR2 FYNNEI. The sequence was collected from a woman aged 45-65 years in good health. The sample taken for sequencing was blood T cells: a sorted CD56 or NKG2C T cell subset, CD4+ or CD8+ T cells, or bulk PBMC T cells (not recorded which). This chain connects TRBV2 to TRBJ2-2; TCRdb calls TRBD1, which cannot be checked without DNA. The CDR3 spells CASWNRANTGELFF.